Presented here are 15 T cell receptor beta chains from one specimen sequenced in a study of blood T cell repertoires in COVID-19. The table came from immunoSEQ multiplex PCR; TCRdb's copy has only in-frame clones and leaves some out. The sample holds roughly 200,000 clones, 89% seen once. Sample: PBMCs or T cells enriched from blood (not recorded which). The receptors originated from a woman aged 40-49 years with acute COVID-19.

V gene TRBV28 combines with J gene TRBJ1-2, with D perhaps TRBD1 (6 bases). CDR1 is MDHEN, CDR2 SYDVKM, per germline. V was shortened by 4 bases and J by 6 bases, with 15 bases between the two germline ends. The length of the CDR3 is 14 residues. CDR3 loop: CASSSPGRGNGYTF. DNA for the CDR3: TGTGCCAGCAGTTCCCCGGGGAGGGGGAATGGCTACACCTTC.

This chain connects TRBV21-1 to TRBJ2-3; TRBD1, the table's D call, lacks a check against the DNA. TRBV21-1 constitutes a pseudogene. There are 15 residues in the CDR3. CDR3 in amino acids: CASSSRVGGGDTQYF. In DNA, the CDR3 is TGTGCCAGCAGCAGCCGAGTAGGGGGTGGAGATACGCAGTATTTT.

The rearrangement links TRBV5-8 to TRBJ2-7; TRBD1 matches 10 bases. With V trimmed by 0 bases and J by 0 bases, 3 bases remained unmatched. Germline V gene data show CDR1 as SGHTS and CDR2 as YDEGEE. This CDR3 has 16 amino acids. The CDR3 sequence: CASSLGGTGVSYEQYF. CDR3 nucleotides: TGTGCCAGCAGCTTGGGCGGGACAGGGGTCTCCTACGAGCAGTACTTC. Drawing the rest from reference TRBV5-8 and TRBJ2-7, the complete variable domain is EAGVTQSPTHLIKTRGQQATLRCSPISGHTSVYWYQQALGLGLQFLLWYDEGEERNRGNFPPRFSGRQFPNYSSELNVNALELEDSALYLCASSLGGTGVSYEQYFGPGTRLTVT.

The chain links TRBV19 to TRBJ2-3; possibly TRBD2 for D (6 bases). Per the germline V gene, CDR1 is LNHDA and CDR2 is SQIVND (reference sequence). V lost 5 bases and J 2 bases, leaving 17 bases between the germline ends. The CDR3 is 16 residues long. CDR3 residues: CASSEAGIGNTDTQYF. In DNA form, the CDR3 reads TGTGCCAGTAGTGAGGCGGGGATTGGCAACACAGATACGCAGTATTTT. The full variable domain, rest sourced from reference TRBV19 and TRBJ2-3, is DGGITQSPKYLFRKEGQNVTLSCEQNLNHDAMYWYRQDPGQGLRLIYYSQIVNDFQKGDIAEGYSVSREKKESFPLTVTSAQKNPTAFYLCASSEAGIGNTDTQYFGPGTRLTVL.

The chain links TRBV27 to TRBJ2-7, with 9 bases aligning to TRBD2. The CDR3 totals 11 residues. CDR1 and CDR2 from the germline V gene are MNHEY and SMNVEV (reference sequence). The junction had 0 bases not matched to a gene; V was cut back by 11 bases and J by 1 base. The CDR3 coding sequence is TGTGCCGCGGGAGGGTCCTACGAGCAGTACTTC. It specifies CAAGGSYEQYF.

V and J are TRBV4-1 and TRBJ1-4; D might be TRBD1 (5 bases). Germline V gene sequence: CDR1 MGHRA, CDR2 YSYEKL. The CDR3 extends over 15 amino acids. The V gene lost 4 bases and the J gene lost 4 bases, with 13 bases spanning the gap. The CDR3 nucleotides are TGCGCCAGCAGCCCTCTTGGGGCAGTTAATGAAAAACTGTTTTTT. Translating it yields CASSPLGAVNEKLFF.

The rearrangement joins TRBV5-1 to TRBJ1-3, with D maybe TRBD1 (5 bases). Germline V gene lookup returns CDR1 SGHRS and CDR2 YFSETQ. The CDR3 length is 18 residues. V lost 4 bases, J lost 0 bases, and 20 bases lay in between. The CDR3 loop reads CASSHGGGSGLSGNTIYF. The CDR3 region has the DNA TGCGCCAGCAGCCACGGGGGAGGGTCAGGACTCTCTGGAAACACCATATATTTT.

This clone was seen only once. The chain is built from TRBV5-4 and TRBJ2-2, with TRBD2 identical over 7 bases. Germline V lookup: CDR1 SGHNT, CDR2 YYREEE (reference sequence). The CDR3 contains 16 residues. Trimming removed 4 bases from V and 1 base from J; junction bases left unmatched: 7. CDR3 sequence reads: CASSPASGVNTGELFF. CDR3 DNA sequence: TGTGCCAGCAGCCCGGCTAGCGGAGTGAACACCGGGGAGCTGTTTTTT.

This clone has only one observation. This chain links TRBV5-4 with TRBJ1-2; unclear D gene. The ends were cut back, 2 bases at V and 3 bases at J, with 11 bases in the middle. CDR3 length: 14 residues. Germline values: CDR1 SGHNT, CDR2 YYREEE (reference sequence). The CDR3: CASSFAEGDYGYTF. Here the CDR3 DNA reads TGTGCCAGCAGCTTTGCGGAGGGAGACTATGGCTACACCTTC.

This chain connects TRBV18 to TRBJ2-7; 8 positions match TRBD1. From germline, CDR1 is KGHSH and CDR2 LQKENI. V was pared by 0 bases and J by 5 bases, with 6 bases of the junction left unmatched. This CDR3 has 15 amino acids. CDR3 region: CASSPPGQALHEQYF. DNA of the CDR3: TGTGCCAGCTCACCACCGGGACAGGCGCTCCACGAGCAGTACTTC.

This clone was observed a few times. This CDR3 is also generated by other DNA sequences in the sample. The chain combines TRBV2 with TRBJ1-1; perhaps TRBD1 as D (6 bases). This CDR3 is 13 amino acids long. Between the trimmed V and J ends, which lost 4 bases and 0 bases, there was a span of 6 bases. Per the germline V gene, CDR1 is SNHLY and CDR2 is FYNNEI. CDR3 in amino acids: CASSGQVNTEAFF. CDR3 DNA: TGTGCCAGCAGTGGACAGGTGAACACTGAAGCTTTCTTT.

This chain joins TRBV4-3 and TRBJ2-2, with 9 bases aligning to TRBD1. The V gene's germline CDR1 is LGHNA and CDR2 YSLEER. V dropped 0 bases and J dropped 4; count of bases not matched to a gene: 6. The CDR3 totals 17 residues. The CDR3, as DNA: TGCGCCAGCAGCCAAGATCGCGACAGGGGGAGCACCGGGGAGCTGTTTTTT. It codes for CASSQDRDRGSTGELFF.

The V call is TRBV6-2 or TRBV6-3, the J call TRBJ1-2, with TRBD1 matching 8 bases. V lost 2 bases to trimming and J lost 4 bases; unmatched junction nucleotides: 6. This CDR3 is built from 15 residues. The germline CDR1 and CDR2 sequences are MNHEY and SVGEGT. CDR3 nucleotide sequence: TGTGCCAGCAGTTACCCGGGAACAGGGGGCTATGGCTACACCTTC. As protein: CASSYPGTGGYGYTF.

This clone was counted ten times or more. The rearrangement links TRBV6-2 or TRBV6-3 to TRBJ2-4; 10 bases align to TRBD1. The CDR3 has 14 residues. Germline V CDR1 and CDR2: MNHEY, SVGEGT. Trimming at V came to 6 bases and at J to 3 bases, leaving 2 bases not matched to a gene. DNA for the CDR3: TGTGCCAGCAGCCGGACAGGGGGCAAAAACATTCAGTACTTC. As protein: CASSRTGGKNIQYF.

The chain recombines TRBV14 with TRBJ2-3, with D tentatively TRBD2 (5 bases). The germline CDR1 and CDR2 sequences are SGHDN and FVKESK. The CDR3 loop spans 15 amino acids. V gave up 3 bases and J gave up 1 base, with 11 bases separating them. CDR3 DNA sequence: TGTGCCAGCAGCCAGCATCTAGCCGGCACAGATACGCAGTATTTT. Translation: CASSQHLAGTDTQYF.